The sequence of this T cell receptor beta chain was determined in a study of radiotherapy plus CTLA-4 blockade in lung cancer. About the research overall: Around 19% of enrolled patients responded objectively, and around 30% had disease control.

Treatment of patients with chemo-refractory metastatic non-small-cell lung cancer consisted of focal radiation plus CTLA-4 blockade with ipilimumab. Overall study results and limits: It was early blood T cell clone dynamics, with interferon-beta, that reportedly best predicted response. Radiotherapy plus ipilimumab was followed by expansion in blood of tumor-derived TCR clones.

The repertoire was sequenced with immunoSEQ multiplex PCR; TCRdb's copy has only in-frame clones and lacks some. Of roughly 30,000 clones in the sample, about 72% were seen once. There are 15 residues in the CDR3. In germline, CDR1 is SGHRS, CDR2 YFSETQ. The V end was cut by 3 bases, the J end by 0 bases, with 9 bases between. Note on this clone: Its antigen is unknown.

Sequenced here: peripheral blood, sampled from a patient treated with radiotherapy plus ipilimumab. This sequence joins TRBV5-1 and TRBJ2-2; no clear D. The sequence derives from a human donor with non-small cell lung cancer who had stable disease on radiotherapy plus ipilimumab. The CDR3 reads CASSSVVANTGELFF. CDR3 nucleotides: TGCGCCAGCAGCTCCGTTGTCGCGAACACCGGGGAGCTGTTTTTT.